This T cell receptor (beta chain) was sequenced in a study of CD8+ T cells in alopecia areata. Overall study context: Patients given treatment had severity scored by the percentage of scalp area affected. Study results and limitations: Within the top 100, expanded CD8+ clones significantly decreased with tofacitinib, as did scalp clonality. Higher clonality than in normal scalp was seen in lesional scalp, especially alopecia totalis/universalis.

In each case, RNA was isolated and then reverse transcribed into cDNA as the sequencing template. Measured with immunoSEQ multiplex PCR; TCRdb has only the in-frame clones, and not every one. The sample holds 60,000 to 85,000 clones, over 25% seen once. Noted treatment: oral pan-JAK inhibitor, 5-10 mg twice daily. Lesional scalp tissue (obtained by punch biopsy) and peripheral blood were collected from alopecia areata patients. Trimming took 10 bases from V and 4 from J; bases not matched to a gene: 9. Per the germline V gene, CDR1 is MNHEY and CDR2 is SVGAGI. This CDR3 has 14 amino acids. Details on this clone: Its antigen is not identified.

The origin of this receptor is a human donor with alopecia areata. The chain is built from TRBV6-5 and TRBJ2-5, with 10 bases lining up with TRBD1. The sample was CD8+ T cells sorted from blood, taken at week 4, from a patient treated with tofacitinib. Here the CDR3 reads CATIKGQGTETQYF. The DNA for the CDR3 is TGTGCCACCATTAAGGGACAGGGGACAGAGACCCAGTACTTC.